The 18 T cell receptor beta chains given below trace back to one sample, sequenced in a study of shared clonotypes between healthy human individuals. The naive CD8 population came from CD45RO-negative cells selected for CCR7, without terminally differentiated effector memory CD45RA+ cells. Method: immunoSEQ multiplex PCR; TCRdb's copy keeps in-frame clones and lacks some. This sample carries some 2.1 million clones, 93% of them seen once, and the ten largest clones take under 2%. Sequencing was done on a sample of naive CD8+ T cells from PBMCs. These receptors all stem from a man aged 18 to 35 in good health. Some clones in this sample may be carry-over from other donors' samples.

The chain employs TRBV2 and TRBJ1-2; TRBD1 agrees at 7 bases. The J segment lost 4 bases and the V segment lost 10 bases, leaving 9 bases of the junction unmatched. The CDR3 runs 13 residues. Per the germline V gene, CDR1 is SNHLY and CDR2 is FYNNEI. The CDR3 region has the DNA TGTGCCAACGCTCCGACAGGGCTCTATGGCTACACCTTC. This translates into CANAPTGLYGYTF.

This chain uses TRBV28 with TRBJ2-5; 8 bases are a match to TRBD2. V lost 8 bases to trimming and J lost 2 bases; unmatched junction nucleotides: 7. Per germline, CDR1 MDHEN and CDR2 SYDVKM. The CDR3 has 14 residues. DNA for the CDR3: TGTGCCAGCCCAATAGCGGGGCCGCAAGAGACCCAGTACTTC. It translates to CASPIAGPQETQYF. The full variable domain, in which reference TRBV28 and TRBJ2-5 provide the parts outside the CDR3, is DVKVTQSSRYLVKRTGEKVFLECVQDMDHENMFWYRQDPGLGLRLIYFSYDVKMKEKGDIPEGYSVSREKKERFSLILESASTNQTSMYLCASPIAGPQETQYFGPGTRLLVL.

The chain carries TRBV29-1 and TRBJ1-2; 10 bases line up with TRBD1. J gave up 5 bases and V 8 bases, and 5 bases lay outside the gene matches. Germline CDR1 SQVTM, CDR2 ANQGSEA. The CDR3 sequence is 12 residues long. The CDR3 coding sequence is TGCAGCCACCGGGACAGGGGTTATGGCTACACCTTC. Protein product: CSHRDRGYGYTF.

The rearrangement joins TRBV6-6 to TRBJ2-7, with 8 positions matching TRBD1. The germline V gene has CDR1 MNHNY and CDR2 SVGAGI (reference sequence). The J segment lost 4 bases and the V segment lost 2 bases, leaving 7 bases of the junction unmatched. The CDR3 sequence is 15 residues long. Here the CDR3 DNA reads TGTGCCAGCAGTTACACGACAGGGGCGTCGTACGAGCAGTACTTC. Translation: CASSYTTGASYEQYF.

Only one count was recorded for this clone. The chain links TRBV11-2 to TRBJ2-5; unclear D gene. Deletions cut 2 bases from V and 2 bases from J, with 15 bases between. The CDR3 extends over 16 amino acids. Germline V gene sequence: CDR1 SGHAT, CDR2 FQNNGV. The CDR3 spells CASSLNLAGPQETQYF. CDR3 in DNA: TGTGCCAGCAGCTTAAATCTGGCCGGGCCACAAGAGACCCAGTACTTC.

The chain has TRBV19 and TRBJ2-2, with 7 bases matching TRBD1. Germline V gene lookup returns CDR1 LNHDA and CDR2 SQIVND (reference sequence). The CDR3 contains 19 residues. V shed 4 bases and J 2 bases; nucleotides not matched to a gene: 16. The DNA of the CDR3 is TGTGCCAGTAGTACTCGTTGGTTGACAGGGAGCCGAAACACCGGGGAGCTGTTTTTT. As protein: CASSTRWLTGSRNTGELFF.

The CDR3: CASSGWGDGGNEKLFF. The CDR3 nucleotides are TGTGCCAGCAGTGGGTGGGGCGACGGCGGTAATGAAAAACTGTTTTTT. This chain links TRBV6-1 with TRBJ1-4; possibly TRBD1 for D (5 bases). The CDR3 consists of 16 residues. Between the trimmed V and J ends, which lost 4 bases and 4 bases, there was a span of 16 bases. From germline, CDR1 is MNHNS and CDR2 SASEGT.

The V call is TRBV7-2, the J call TRBJ2-1; D tentatively fits TRBD1 or TRBD2 (5 bases each). V shed 1 base and J shed 0 bases, with 16 bases lying between them. Germline values: CDR1 SGHTA, CDR2 FQGNSA. The CDR3 runs 18 residues. CDR3 bases: TGTGCCAGCAGCTTAGGGAGGTGGGGCCTACACTCCTACAATGAGCAGTTCTTC. Its protein is CASSLGRWGLHSYNEQFF. The entire variable domain, with the rest obtained from reference TRBV7-2 and TRBJ2-1, is as follows: GAGVSQSPSNKVTEKGKDVELRCDPISGHTALYWYRQSLGQGLEFLIYFQGNSAPDKSGLPSDRFSAERTGGSVSTLTIQRTQQEDSAVYLCASSLGRWGLHSYNEQFFGPGTRLTVL.

As concerns this clone: The sample contains more than one DNA sequence encoding this CDR3. This chain links TRBV29-1 with TRBJ2-7; D unresolved. The CDR3 is made up of 13 amino acids. Trimming pared 4 bases from V and 0 bases from J, leaving 10 bases between. Per germline, CDR1 SQVTM and CDR2 ANQGSEA. CDR3 amino acids: CSVVGGHSYEQYF. The CDR3 nucleotides are TGCAGCGTTGTCGGCGGTCACTCCTACGAGCAGTACTTC.

The count of this clone is one. The chain joins TRBV7-2 to TRBJ2-7; 7 bases are shared with TRBD1. Germline V gene data show CDR1 as SGHTA and CDR2 as FQGNSA. The CDR3 has 15 amino acids. Germline trimming cut 6 bases from V and 0 bases from J; bases unmatched to any gene: 8. The CDR3 sequence is CASRLRDRSSYEQYF. In DNA form, the CDR3 reads TGTGCCAGCAGGTTAAGGGACAGAAGCTCCTACGAGCAGTACTTC.

The chain combines TRBV19 with TRBJ2-2; D is perhaps TRBD1 or TRBD2 (5 bases each). The CDR3 covers 17 residues. V was cut by 1 base and J by 5 bases, with 17 bases left in between. The germline CDR1 and CDR2 sequences are LNHDA and SQIVND (reference sequence). Here the CDR3 reads CASSIGRGRRMTGELFF. CDR3 DNA: TGTGCCAGTAGTATAGGTCGGGGACGGAGGATGACCGGGGAGCTGTTTTTT.

V and J are TRBV6-5 and TRBJ2-1; D is possibly TRBD2 (7 bases). This CDR3 spans 15 amino acids. Trimming took 2 bases from V and 7 from J, leaving 15 bases between them. The germline V gene has CDR1 MNHEY and CDR2 SVGAGI. In DNA form, the CDR3 reads TGTGCCAGCAGTTACGATCGGGGGGCGGGTAATGAGCAGTTCTTC. Translated, it gives CASSYDRGAGNEQFF.

In the case of this clone: The sample contains more than one DNA sequence encoding this CDR3. The rearrangement joins TRBV27 to TRBJ1-1, with unresolved D. The CDR3 is 14 residues long. CDR1 MNHEY and CDR2 SMNVEV come from the germline V gene (reference sequence). V was shortened by 1 base and J by 1 base, with 7 bases between the two germline ends. Written as DNA, the CDR3 is TGTGCCAGCAGTTTATTGTCTCGGAACACTGAAGCTTTCTTT. Translating it yields CASSLLSRNTEAFF.

As concerns this clone: Other DNA sequences of this sample code for an identical CDR3. The rearrangement links TRBV11-2 to TRBJ1-2; D may be TRBD1 (6 bases). The CDR3 extends over 13 amino acids. V lost 5 bases and J 1 base, leaving 8 bases between the germline ends. Germline V lookup: CDR1 SGHAT, CDR2 FQNNGV. CDR3 nucleotides: TGTGCCAGCAGCCTCAGGGGTAACTATGGCTACACCTTC. It encodes CASSLRGNYGYTF.

V usage is TRBV25-1 and J usage is TRBJ1-2; possible D gene TRBD1, 5 bases. The V end was cut by 8 bases, the J end by 4 bases, with 11 bases between. CDR3 size: 12 residues. From germline, CDR1 is MGHDK and CDR2 SYGVNS. The CDR3 reads CASGAGLYGYTF. The CDR3 nucleotides are TGTGCCAGCGGGGCGGGACTCTATGGCTACACCTTC.

The chain has TRBV4-3 and TRBJ2-5, with TRBD2 as a possible D gene (7 bases). The CDR3 has 17 amino acids. V lost 0 bases and J 4 bases, leaving 18 bases between the germline ends. Germline loops: CDR1 LGHNA, CDR2 YSLEER. CDR3 DNA: TGCGCCAGCAGCCAAGACGGGGGCCGGGAGGTCGGAGAGACCCAGTACTTC. This sequence encodes CASSQDGGREVGETQYF.

The gene calls are TRBV27 and TRBJ1-2, with no clear D. Germline-derived CDR1 and CDR2 are MNHEY and SMNVEV (reference sequence). Between the trimmed V and J ends, which lost 3 bases and 4 bases, there was a span of 9 bases. This CDR3 has 13 amino acids. The CDR3 nucleotides are TGTGCCAGCAGTTTTTCCGGGAGCTATGGCTACACCTTC. Its translation: CASSFSGSYGYTF.

This chain links TRBV7-3 with TRBJ2-3, with 11 bases aligning to TRBD2. The CDR3 is 15 residues long. The germline CDR1 and CDR2 sequences are SGHTA and FQGTGA. V trimming: 2 bases; J trimming: 6 bases; junction bases outside the gene matches: 4. The CDR3 DNA is TGTGCCAGCAGCTTAGCAGGGACTAGCGGTGATACGCAGTATTTT. It translates to CASSLAGTSGDTQYF.